A selection of T cell receptor beta chains follows, all from one sample in a study of chemoradiotherapy in HPV16-positive cancers. Only in-frame clones appear in the TCRdb table, and some are missing; sequencing was by immunoSEQ multiplex PCR. The repertoire has 650 to 850 clones, 92% of them found once; the top ten carry approximately 6.1%. The sequenced sample was tumor tissue, obtained from a patient who underwent chemoradiotherapy. These TCRs come from a human donor with HPV-associated anogenital cancer. CDR3s include the opening cysteine and the closing phenylalanine or tryptophan. The order of the fields is clone size, V gene, D gene, J gene, CDR3 length, CDR3 protein, CDR3 DNA. D genes are given only for firm matches. Part of the rows lack a size; the others show once, few, many or a class for expanded clones.

clone size: NA; V gene: TRBV7-2; D gene: TRBD1; J gene: TRBJ2-1; CDR3 length: 14; CDR3 protein: CASSRDRGGNEQFF; CDR3 DNA: TGTGCCAGCAGCCGTGACAGGGGTGGCAATGAGCAGTTCTTC
clone size: NA; V gene: TRBV6-1; D gene: NA; J gene: TRBJ2-1; CDR3 length: 15; CDR3 protein: CASSTQQEAYNEQFF; CDR3 DNA: TGTGCCAGCAGTACCCAGCAGGAAGCCTACAATGAGCAGTTCTTC
clone size: once; V gene: TRBV29-1; D gene: NA; J gene: TRBJ1-2; CDR3 length: 11; CDR3 protein: CSDSWTYGYTF; CDR3 DNA: TGCAGCGACTCCTGGACATATGGCTACACCTTC
clone size: NA; V gene: TRBV5-1; D gene: NA; J gene: TRBJ1-2; CDR3 length: 13; CDR3 protein: CASSGMDHYGYTF; CDR3 DNA: TGCGCCAGCAGCGGAATGGACCACTATGGCTACACCTTC
clone size: once; V gene: TRBV27; D gene: TRBD1; J gene: TRBJ1-1; CDR3 length: 15; CDR3 protein: CASSLSTGGGTEAFF; CDR3 DNA: TGTGCCAGCAGTTTATCGACAGGGGGGGGTACTGAAGCTTTCTTT
clone size: NA; V gene: TRBV6-4; D gene: NA; J gene: TRBJ2-3; CDR3 length: 15; CDR3 protein: CASSEGWTTTDTQYF; CDR3 DNA: TGTGCCAGCAGTGAGGGTTGGACTACTACAGATACGCAGTATTTT
clone size: NA; V gene: TRBV14; D gene: TRBD1; J gene: TRBJ1-2; CDR3 length: 16; CDR3 protein: CASSLLRTGANYGYTF; CDR3 DNA: TGTGCCAGCAGCCTGCTGCGGACAGGGGCTAACTATGGCTACACCTTC
clone size: NA; V gene: TRBV5-1; D gene: NA; J gene: TRBJ2-3; CDR3 length: 11; CDR3 protein: CASSGADTQYF; CDR3 DNA: TGCGCCAGCAGCGGGGCAGATACGCAGTATTTT
clone size: once; V gene: TRBV7-3; D gene: TRBD2; J gene: TRBJ2-7; CDR3 length: 15; CDR3 protein: CASSLTPSGTYEQYF; CDR3 DNA: TGTGCCAGCAGCTTAACCCCTAGCGGGACCTACGAGCAGTACTTC
clone size: once; V gene: TRBV6-6; D gene: NA; J gene: TRBJ1-1; CDR3 length: 14; CDR3 protein: CASSYSRGNTEAFF; CDR3 DNA: TGTGCCAGCAGTTACTCTCGCGGGAACACTGAAGCTTTCTTT
clone size: NA; V gene: TRBV28; D gene: NA; J gene: TRBJ1-2; CDR3 length: 15; CDR3 protein: CASSFLPGPYYGYTF; CDR3 DNA: TGTGCCAGCAGTTTCCTTCCAGGTCCTTACTATGGCTACACCTTC
clone size: NA; V gene: TRBV29-1; D gene: NA; J gene: TRBJ1-2; CDR3 length: 14; CDR3 protein: CSVTDGNGIGGYTF; CDR3 DNA: TGCAGCGTTACGGACGGTAACGGTATCGGTGGCTACACCTTC
clone size: NA; V gene: TRBV6-5; D gene: NA; J gene: TRBJ1-5; CDR3 length: 14; CDR3 protein: CASSQYGTTGPQHF; CDR3 DNA: TGTGCCAGCAGCCAGTATGGGACAACGGGGCCCCAGCATTTT
clone size: NA; V gene: TRBV7-2; D gene: NA; J gene: TRBJ1-1; CDR3 length: 17; CDR3 protein: CASSFGTEKSMNTEAFF; CDR3 DNA: TGTGCCAGCAGCTTTGGCACCGAAAAAAGCATGAACACTGAAGCTTTCTTT
clone size: NA; V gene: TRBV4-3; D gene: TRBD2; J gene: TRBJ2-4; CDR3 length: 17; CDR3 protein: CASSQKGTSGSQNIQYF; CDR3 DNA: TGCGCCAGCAGCCAAAAAGGGACTAGCGGGAGTCAAAACATTCAGTACTTC
clone size: NA; V gene: TRBV27; D gene: TRBD2; J gene: TRBJ2-7; CDR3 length: 15; CDR3 protein: CASSPATSQSYEQYF; CDR3 DNA: TGTGCCAGCAGTCCGGCGACTAGCCAGTCCTACGAGCAGTACTTC
clone size: once; V gene: TRBV10-1; D gene: NA; J gene: TRBJ2-2; CDR3 length: 14; CDR3 protein: CASKAEGDTGELFF; CDR3 DNA: TGCGCCAGCAAGGCGGAAGGGGACACCGGGGAGCTGTTTTTT
clone size: NA; V gene: TRBV18; D gene: NA; J gene: TRBJ1-1; CDR3 length: 15; CDR3 protein: CASSPPVRTYTEAFF; CDR3 DNA: TGTGCCAGCTCACCACCGGTACGGACCTACACTGAAGCTTTCTTT